One sample yielded the 26 T cell receptor beta chains listed below, sequenced in a study of identical twins. TCRdb re-called the 5' RACE reads with MiXCR, one entry per CDR3 protein. The sample carries 420,000 or so distinct CDR3 sequences, around 18% recorded once. The sequencing input was naive T cells sorted from blood. These receptors were collected from a man aged 50 or older in good health.

DNA for the CDR3: TGTGCCAGCAGCTTTGACAGGTTACGGACAGATACGCAGTATTTT. Translation gives CASSFDRLRTDTQYF. The chain has TRBV6-2 or TRBV6-3 and TRBJ2-3, with D tentatively TRBD1 (6 bases). The germline V gene has CDR1 MNHEY and CDR2 SVGEGT. The CDR3 is 15 residues long. V lost 6 bases and J 3 bases, leaving 16 bases between the germline ends.

The table lists this clonotype with a few counts. The chain couples TRBV5-6 to TRBJ2-1; D is perhaps TRBD1 (5 bases). The V gene's germline CDR1 is SGHDT and CDR2 YYEEEE. Trimming stripped 0 bases from V and 8 bases from J, with 12 bases between. CDR3 length equals 14 residues. DNA for the CDR3: TGTGCCAGCAGCTTGGGACAGACCAGCCATGAGCAGTTCTTC. It specifies CASSLGQTSHEQFF.

This clonotype occurred a few times. V is TRBV14 and J is TRBJ2-5; 7 nucleotides agree with TRBD2. CDR1 and CDR2 from the germline V gene are SGHDN and FVKESK. V lost 2 bases and J lost 1; bases outside the gene matches: 4. The CDR3 spans 15 residues. In DNA, the CDR3 is TGTGCCAGCAGCCAACGATGGACTAGCCAAGAGACCCAGTACTTC. Amino acids: CASSQRWTSQETQYF.

This clonotype came up many times. This chain connects TRBV12-3 or TRBV12-4 to TRBJ2-7; 11 nucleotides align to TRBD1. This CDR3 comprises 13 residues. With 4 bases clipped from V and 5 bases from J, the junction kept 1 base outside the gene matches. The CDR3 region is CASSWTGGNEQYF. The CDR3 nucleotides are TGTGCCAGCAGTTGGACAGGGGGCAACGAGCAGTACTTC.

This clonotype has a handful of counts. This chain uses TRBV12-3 or TRBV12-4 with TRBJ2-2; TRBD2 matches at 8 bases. The V gene end was trimmed by 3 bases and the J gene end by 5 bases; junction bases not matched to a gene: 5. The CDR3 runs 15 residues. The CDR3 reads CASSLGVAGTGELFF. CDR3 coding DNA: TGTGCCAGCAGTTTGGGTGTAGCGGGGACCGGGGAGCTGTTTTTT.

This clonotype was recorded at least ten times. V is TRBV7-7 and J is TRBJ2-5; D is ambiguous. The V and J ends lost 3 bases and 4 bases respectively, with 12 bases between them. Germline lookup yields CDR1 SSHAT and CDR2 FNYEAQ (reference sequence). This CDR3 comprises 14 residues. The CDR3 protein is CASSFSVALETQYF. The CDR3 nucleotides read TGTGCCAGCAGCTTTTCTGTAGCATTAGAGACCCAGTACTTC.

The table lists this clonotype with a few counts. The genes are TRBV4-3 and TRBJ2-1; the match to TRBD2 covers 8 bases. V lost 2 bases to trimming and J lost 9 bases; unmatched junction nucleotides: 3. Germline V gives CDR1 LGHNA, CDR2 YSLEER. The CDR3 sequence is 13 residues long. The CDR3 bases are TGCGCCAGCAGCCAACTAGCGGGCCGTGAGCAGTTCTTC. Its translation is CASSQLAGREQFF.

This clonotype was picked up a small number of times. This chain uses TRBV4-2 with TRBJ2-3, with 14 bases identical to TRBD2. The germline V gene has CDR1 LGHNA and CDR2 YNFKEQ. With V trimmed by 4 bases and J by 7 bases, 10 bases remained unmatched. This CDR3 is 17 amino acids long. CDR3 protein: CASSLSTSGGGKNTQYF. DNA of the CDR3: TGTGCCAGCAGCCTGTCGACTAGCGGGGGGGGTAAAAATACGCAGTATTTT.

This clonotype appeared many times. The chain combines TRBV12-3 or TRBV12-4 with TRBJ2-2; 11 positions match TRBD2. V was pared by 4 bases and J by 0 bases, with 1 base of the junction left unmatched. The CDR3 contains 16 residues. The CDR3 region has the DNA TGTGCCAGCAGTTCGGGACTAGCGGCGAACACCGGGGAGCTGTTTTTT. This translates into CASSSGLAANTGELFF.

This clonotype was detected only a few times. The genes are TRBV28 and TRBJ2-3, with D maybe TRBD1 (5 bases). The germline V gene encodes CDR1 MDHEN and CDR2 SYDVKM. The V and J ends lost 3 bases and 10 bases respectively, with 11 bases between them. The CDR3 loop spans 12 amino acids. The CDR3 DNA follows: TGTGCCAGCAGTTTGGGGCTAGAAGCGCAGTATTTT. It yields the protein CASSLGLEAQYF.

This clonotype was seen a few times. J is TRBJ1-2 and V is TRBV5-1; D is ambiguous. This CDR3 has 14 amino acids. Germline lookup yields CDR1 SGHRS and CDR2 YFSETQ. Trimming took 4 bases from V and 0 from J, leaving 10 bases between them. Here the CDR3 reads CASSPDASNYGYTF. The CDR3 nucleotides are TGCGCCAGCAGCCCTGACGCCTCTAACTATGGCTACACCTTC.

At least ten counts were recorded for this clonotype. Here the CDR3 DNA reads TGCGCCAGCAGCTTGGCCACAGAGGCTTATCCTAACTATGGCTACACCTTC. Amino acids: CASSLATEAYPNYGYTF. The rearrangement links TRBV5-1 to TRBJ1-2; D is ambiguous. Per germline, CDR1 SGHRS and CDR2 YFSETQ. CDR3 length: 17 residues. V lost 0 bases, J lost 0 bases, and 15 bases lay in between.

This clonotype was seen more than once but under ten times. The chain joins TRBV20-1 to TRBJ1-1; 12 nucleotides agree with TRBD1. Germline assignment: CDR1 DFQATT and CDR2 SNEGSKA (reference sequence). After removal of 6 bases from V and 6 bases from J, the junction contained 5 bases not matched to a gene. The CDR3 runs 13 residues. The CDR3 nucleotides read TGCAGTGCACAGGGACAGGGGGCCTCTGAAGCTTTCTTT. This codes for CSAQGQGASEAFF.

V is TRBV15 and J is TRBJ1-5; D is unresolved. Germline lookup yields CDR1 LNHNV and CDR2 YYDKDF (reference sequence). Trimming pared 6 bases from V and 3 bases from J, leaving 9 bases between. CDR3 size: 13 residues. CDR3 in amino acids: CATSPEANQPQHF. CDR3 DNA sequence: TGTGCCACCAGTCCGGAGGCCAATCAGCCCCAGCATTTT.

The V call is TRBV27, the J call TRBJ1-6; no clear D. The CDR3 is made up of 15 amino acids. Per germline, CDR1 MNHEY and CDR2 SMNVEV (reference sequence). The V and J ends lost 5 bases and 7 bases respectively, with 15 bases between them. The CDR3 coding sequence is TGTGCCAGCAGTCCCCAGGTGTTTTCAAATTCACCCCTCCACTTT. It codes for CASSPQVFSNSPLHF.

The DNA of the CDR3 is TGTGCCAGCAGTTACTCCGGCAACCCAGGCTACACCTTC. This codes for CASSYSGNPGYTF. The chain joins TRBV6-2 or TRBV6-3 to TRBJ1-2; D remains unclear. Germline CDR1 MNHEY, CDR2 SVGEGT. The length of the CDR3 is 13 residues. V gave up 0 bases and J gave up 8 bases, with 10 bases separating them.

This clonotype has more than one count but fewer than ten. The V and J genes are TRBV27 and TRBJ2-1; 7 nucleotides align to TRBD2. The CDR3 runs 15 residues. Per germline, CDR1 MNHEY and CDR2 SMNVEV (reference sequence). The ends lost 5 bases at V and 4 bases at J; junction bases unmatched: 8. The CDR3 DNA sequence: TGTGCCAGCAGTGTCGCCGTGGGGGGGTACAATGAGCAGTTCTTC. This gives the protein CASSVAVGGYNEQFF.

In this sample, this clonotype turned up a few times. The chain recombines TRBV7-2 with TRBJ1-5; perhaps TRBD1 as D (6 bases). Per the germline V gene, CDR1 is SGHTA and CDR2 is FQGNSA. The CDR3 totals 15 residues. V was cut by 2 bases and J by 2 bases, with 10 bases left in between. CDR3 protein: CASSLTGFGNQPQHF. CDR3 nucleotides: TGTGCCAGCAGCTTAACAGGGTTCGGCAATCAGCCCCAGCATTTT.

The chain employs TRBV25-1 and TRBJ2-2; the match to TRBD2 covers 13 bases. V trimming: 3 bases; J trimming: 6 bases; junction bases outside the gene matches: 4. Germline V CDR1 and CDR2: MGHDK, SYGVNS. This CDR3 spans 16 amino acids. CDR3 DNA: TGTGCCAGCAGTGAGTGGACTAGCGGGAGAGCCGGGGAGCTGTTTTTT. Its translation is CASSEWTSGRAGELFF.

The chain is built from TRBV5-6 and TRBJ2-5, with 7 bases matching TRBD1. This CDR3 has 14 amino acids. The V gene's germline CDR1 is SGHDT and CDR2 YYEEEE. V shed 2 bases, J shed 4 bases, and the junction held 5 bases outside the gene matches. The DNA of the CDR3 is TGTGCCAGCAGCTTTATGAACAGGGGAGAGACCCAGTACTTC. Translating it yields CASSFMNRGETQYF.

The chain couples TRBV5-1 to TRBJ2-5; 7 bases are shared with TRBD1. Germline trimming cut 4 bases from V and 2 bases from J; bases unmatched to any gene: 26. The CDR3 has 21 amino acids. Germline loops: CDR1 SGHRS, CDR2 YFSETQ. The CDR3 reads CASSRTTYRGSGVSDQETQYF. As DNA, the CDR3 is TGCGCCAGCAGCAGGACCACTTACAGGGGTTCCGGAGTGAGCGATCAAGAGACCCAGTACTTC.

This rearrangement joins TRBV18 to TRBJ2-2, with 9 bases fitting TRBD1. The length of the CDR3 is 15 residues. Germline-derived CDR1 and CDR2 are KGHSH and LQKENI. Trimming took 4 bases from V and 1 from J; bases not matched to a gene: 1. CDR3 protein: CASSRTGVNTGELFF. The CDR3 region has the DNA TGTGCCAGCTCACGGACAGGGGTGAACACCGGGGAGCTGTTTTTT.

In this sample, this clonotype turned up many times. The chain has TRBV7-2 and TRBJ2-1; perhaps TRBD1 as D (5 bases). Between the trimmed V and J ends, which lost 3 bases and 0 bases, there was a span of 9 bases. The CDR3 is 15 amino acids. CDR1 SGHTA and CDR2 FQGNSA come from the germline V gene. CDR3 residues: CASSFRVGSYNEQFF. The CDR3 DNA sequence: TGTGCCAGCAGCTTCAGGGTGGGCTCCTACAATGAGCAGTTCTTC. Using reference TRBV7-2 and TRBJ2-1 for the parts outside the CDR3, the full variable domain is GAGVSQSPSNKVTEKGKDVELRCDPISGHTALYWYRQSLGQGLEFLIYFQGNSAPDKSGLPSDRFSAERTGGSVSTLTIQRTQQEDSAVYLCASSFRVGSYNEQFFGPGTRLTVL.

Note on this clonotype: This may come from a read error, since a much larger clone is one base off. In nucleotides, the CDR3 is TGCGCCAGCAGCTTACGACAGTCTGGAAAAACCATATATTTT. Residues: CASSLRQSGKTIYF. The chain carries TRBV5-1 and TRBJ1-3; the D gene is possibly TRBD1 (5 bases). Germline values: CDR1 SGHRS, CDR2 YFSETQ. The length of the CDR3 is 14 residues.

This clonotype was detected only a few times. CDR3 DNA sequence: TGCAGTGCTAGAGTCCCGGGACAGGGAGTGGGTGAAAAACTGTTTTTT. This encodes CSARVPGQGVGEKLFF. The J gene is TRBJ1-4, the V gene TRBV20-1; 9 bases fit TRBD1. The CDR3 consists of 16 residues. V was clipped by 1 base and J by 7 bases; unmatched bases: 10. The V gene's germline CDR1 is DFQATT and CDR2 SNEGSKA (reference sequence).

V usage is TRBV20-1 and J usage is TRBJ2-5; 9 bases agree with TRBD2. CDR1 DFQATT and CDR2 SNEGSKA come from the germline V gene (reference sequence). With 0 bases clipped from V and 4 bases from J, the junction kept 9 bases outside the gene matches. This CDR3 region has 16 residues. CDR3 bases: TGCAGTGCTAGAGATTTGCGGGGGGGCCGGGGAGAGACCCAGTACTTC. Residues: CSARDLRGGRGETQYF.